This TCR beta chain stems from a study of blood T cells in healthy people across ages. A second PCR, run for roughly 7 to 12 cycles, used a sample-barcoded 5' primer plus a J-beta primer mix. The template-switch adaptor, which had 12 random nucleotides, put a tag on each cDNA molecule. MiXCR, applied by TCRdb to the 5' RACE reads, yields one record per CDR3 protein. In the table there are 1.5 million to 2 million distinct CDR3 sequences, roughly a third of which are singletons. Findings and limits, study-wide: A roughly linear fall in TCR beta diversity per million T cells was seen with increasing age.

This clonotype was seen a few times. Its antigen remains unidentified. The sequence derives from a woman in her thirties in good health. Source material: blood.

This chain's CDR3 is CSARDLGQPYEQYF. The CDR3 nucleotides are TGCAGTGCTAGAGATCTGGGACAGCCCTACGAGCAGTACTTC. This rearrangement joins TRBV20-1 to TRBJ2-7, with 7 bases that match TRBD1. Germline V lookup: CDR1 DFQATT, CDR2 SNEGSKA (reference sequence). The V gene end was trimmed by 0 bases and the J gene end by 2 bases; junction bases not matched to a gene: 4. The CDR3 consists of 14 residues.